This paragraph reports one T cell receptor (beta chain). Its antigen is not identified. This CDR3 contains 17 residues. The J segment lost 0 bases and the V segment lost 0 bases, leaving 5 bases of the junction unmatched. The V gene's germline CDR1 is LGHNA and CDR2 YSLEER. H&E slides confirmed each diagnosis, reviewed by two pathologists independently. This sample is drawn from a study of immune evolution from preneoplasia to lung adenocarcinoma. Looking at the study overall: HLA loss of heterozygosity: about 7% AIS, around 16% MIA, approximately 35% ADC, none AAH.

Method: immunoSEQ multiplex PCR; TCRdb's copy keeps in-frame clones and lacks some. The table has several thousand clones, around 80% seen once. Findings and caveats of the study: Normal lung had the highest top T cell clone frequencies. Clonality was highest in normal lung, lower in later-stage lesions apparently.

The TCR sequence derives from a person aged 50 or older with lung adenocarcinoma. V usage is TRBV4-3 and J usage is TRBJ1-3; 7 bases are shared with TRBD1. Specimen: FFPE minimally invasive lung adenocarcinoma tissue. For the CDR3, the DNA is TGCGCCAGCAGCCAAGATGTAGGGGGCGCCTCTGGAAACACCATATATTTT. It codes for CASSQDVGGASGNTIYF.